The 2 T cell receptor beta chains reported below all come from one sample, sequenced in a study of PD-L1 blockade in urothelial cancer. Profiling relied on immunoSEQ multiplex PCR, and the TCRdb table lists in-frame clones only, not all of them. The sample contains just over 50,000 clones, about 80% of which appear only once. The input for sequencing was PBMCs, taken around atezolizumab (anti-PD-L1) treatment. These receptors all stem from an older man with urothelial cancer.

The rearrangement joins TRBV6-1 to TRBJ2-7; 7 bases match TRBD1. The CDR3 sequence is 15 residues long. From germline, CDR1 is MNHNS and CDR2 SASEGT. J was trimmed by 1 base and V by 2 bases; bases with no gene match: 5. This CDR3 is CASSESWDRSYEQYF. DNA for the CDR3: TGTGCCAGCAGTGAATCCTGGGACAGATCCTACGAGCAGTACTTC.

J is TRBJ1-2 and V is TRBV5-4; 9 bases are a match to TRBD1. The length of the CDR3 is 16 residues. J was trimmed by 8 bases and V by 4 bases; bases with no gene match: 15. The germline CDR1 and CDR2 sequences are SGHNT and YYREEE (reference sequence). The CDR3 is CASSPTPGQGVLGYTF. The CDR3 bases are TGTGCCAGCAGCCCCACTCCGGGACAGGGCGTTTTGGGCTACACCTTC.